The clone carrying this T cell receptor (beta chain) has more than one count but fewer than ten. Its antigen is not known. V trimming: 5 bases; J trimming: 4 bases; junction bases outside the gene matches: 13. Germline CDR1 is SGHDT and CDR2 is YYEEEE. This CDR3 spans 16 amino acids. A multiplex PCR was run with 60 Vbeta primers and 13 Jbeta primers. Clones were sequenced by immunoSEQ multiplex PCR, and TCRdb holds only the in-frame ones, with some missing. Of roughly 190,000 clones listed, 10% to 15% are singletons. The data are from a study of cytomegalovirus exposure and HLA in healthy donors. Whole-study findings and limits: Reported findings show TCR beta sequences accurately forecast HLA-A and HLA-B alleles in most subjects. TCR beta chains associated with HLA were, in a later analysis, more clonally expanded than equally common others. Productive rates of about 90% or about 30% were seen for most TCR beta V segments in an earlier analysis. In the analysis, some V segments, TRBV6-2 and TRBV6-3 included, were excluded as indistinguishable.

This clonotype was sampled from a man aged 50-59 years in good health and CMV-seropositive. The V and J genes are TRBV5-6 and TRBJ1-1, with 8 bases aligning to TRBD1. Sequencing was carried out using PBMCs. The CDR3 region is CASSSLRTGWGTEAFF. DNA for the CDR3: TGTGCCAGCAGTTCTCTCCGGACAGGGTGGGGCACTGAAGCTTTCTTT. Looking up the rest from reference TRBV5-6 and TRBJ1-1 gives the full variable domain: DAGVTQSPTHLIKTRGQQVTLRCSPKSGHDTVSWYQQALGQGPQFIFQYYEEEERQRGNFPDRFSGHQFPNYSSELNVNALLLGDSALYLCASSSLRTGWGTEAFFGQGTRLTVV.